The rows below give T cell receptor beta chains drawn from one sample of a study of shared clonotypes between healthy human individuals. Assay: immunoSEQ multiplex PCR; the TCRdb copy retains only in-frame clones and omits some. The table lists millions of clones, 80% to 95% of them singletons. The source material was naive CD4+ T cells from PBMCs. The source of these receptors is a man aged 18 to 29 in good health. Some clones in this sample may be carry-over from other donors' samples. The CDR3 runs from the conserved cysteine through the conserved F or W. The D gene is left open where the match is weak. Some rows have no size entry. The others give once, few or many, or a class for an expanded clone.

v_call: TRBV7-9
d_call: NA
j_call: TRBJ1-1
clone_size: few
cdr3_aa: CASSRVQGNTEAFF
cdr3_nt: TGTGCCAGCAGCCGTGTACAGGGAAACACTGAAGCTTTCTTT

v_call: TRBV7-9
d_call: NA
j_call: TRBJ1-5
clone_size: NA
cdr3_aa: CASSQGTQNQPQHF
cdr3_nt: TGTGCCAGCAGCCAGGGGACACAGAATCAGCCCCAGCATTTT

v_call: TRBV5-1
d_call: TRBD2
j_call: TRBJ2-7
clone_size: NA
cdr3_aa: CASSLEASGGAGEQYF
cdr3_nt: TGCGCCAGCAGCTTGGAGGCTAGCGGAGGTGCGGGGGAGCAGTACTTC

v_call: TRBV6-1
d_call: NA
j_call: TRBJ2-7
clone_size: NA
cdr3_aa: CASSDDRFSYEQYF
cdr3_nt: TGTGCCAGCAGTGACGACAGATTCTCCTACGAGCAGTACTTC

v_call: TRBV15
d_call: TRBD2
j_call: TRBJ2-1
clone_size: NA
cdr3_aa: CATTPSRTSGNNEQFF
cdr3_nt: TGTGCCACCACACCGTCCCGGACTAGCGGGAACAATGAGCAGTTCTTC

v_call: TRBV28
d_call: NA
j_call: TRBJ1-6
clone_size: NA
cdr3_aa: CASSLLGGNSPLHF
cdr3_nt: TGTGCCAGCAGTCTGCTCGGGGGGAATTCACCCCTCCACTTT

v_call: TRBV7-2
d_call: NA
j_call: TRBJ2-7
clone_size: NA
cdr3_aa: CASSLVSYEQYF
cdr3_nt: TGTGCCAGCAGCTTAGTGTCTTACGAGCAGTACTTC

v_call: TRBV7-9
d_call: TRBD2
j_call: TRBJ2-1
clone_size: NA
cdr3_aa: CASNIAGQNYNEQFF
cdr3_nt: TGTGCCAGCAACATAGCGGGACAAAACTACAATGAGCAGTTCTTC

v_call: TRBV7-2
d_call: NA
j_call: TRBJ1-3
clone_size: few
cdr3_aa: CASSLGSSGNTIYF
cdr3_nt: TGTGCCAGCAGCTTAGGGAGCTCTGGAAACACCATATATTTT

v_call: TRBV5-1
d_call: TRBD1
j_call: TRBJ2-1
clone_size: NA
cdr3_aa: CASSQDRSSYNEQFF
cdr3_nt: TGCGCCAGCAGTCAGGACAGGAGCTCCTACAATGAGCAGTTCTTC

v_call: TRBV30
d_call: NA
j_call: TRBJ1-5
clone_size: once
cdr3_aa: CAWRTTGAPHQPQHF
cdr3_nt: TGTGCCTGGAGAACGACAGGCGCCCCCCATCAGCCCCAGCATTTT

v_call: TRBV18
d_call: TRBD2
j_call: TRBJ2-3
clone_size: NA
cdr3_aa: CASSPSSGSTDTQYF
cdr3_nt: TGTGCCAGCTCACCATCTAGCGGTAGCACAGATACGCAGTATTTT

v_call: TRBV7-6
d_call: TRBD2
j_call: TRBJ2-1
clone_size: few
cdr3_aa: CASSPIAGGYYNEQFF
cdr3_nt: TGTGCCAGCAGCCCAATAGCGGGAGGGTACTACAATGAGCAGTTCTTC

v_call: TRBV7-9
d_call: TRBD1
j_call: TRBJ1-4
clone_size: NA
cdr3_aa: CASTPDRGNEKLFF
cdr3_nt: TGTGCCAGCACCCCCGACAGGGGAAATGAAAAACTGTTTTTT

v_call: TRBV27
d_call: NA
j_call: TRBJ1-5
clone_size: NA
cdr3_aa: CANTAGVGNTMNQPQHF
cdr3_nt: TGTGCCAACACCGCTGGGGTCGGGAACACTATGAATCAGCCCCAGCATTTT

v_call: TRBV7-8
d_call: NA
j_call: TRBJ2-4
clone_size: NA
cdr3_aa: CASSLAPGENIQYF
cdr3_nt: TGTGCCAGCAGCTTAGCTCCAGGGGAAAACATTCAGTACTTC

v_call: TRBV4-3
d_call: TRBD1
j_call: TRBJ1-4
clone_size: NA
cdr3_aa: CASSQAERTGDEKLFF
cdr3_nt: TGCGCCAGCAGCCAAGCAGAGAGGACAGGGGATGAAAAACTGTTTTTT

v_call: TRBV11-2
d_call: TRBD2
j_call: TRBJ2-1
clone_size: NA
cdr3_aa: CASSSISGRANNEQFF
cdr3_nt: TGTGCCAGCAGCTCGATTAGCGGGAGGGCCAACAATGAGCAGTTCTTC

v_call: TRBV7-9
d_call: NA
j_call: TRBJ2-6
clone_size: NA
cdr3_aa: CAGARYRDTDSGANVLTF
cdr3_nt: TGTGCCGGAGCCCGATACAGGGACACGGACTCTGGGGCCAACGTCCTGACTTTC

v_call: TRBV5-1
d_call: NA
j_call: TRBJ2-7
clone_size: NA
cdr3_aa: CASSLALDYEQYF
cdr3_nt: TGCGCCAGCAGCTTGGCCTTGGACTACGAGCAGTACTTC

v_call: TRBV5-1
d_call: TRBD1
j_call: TRBJ1-1
clone_size: few
cdr3_aa: CASSSGTGNTEAFF
cdr3_nt: TGCGCCAGCAGCTCTGGGACAGGGAACACTGAAGCTTTCTTT

v_call: TRBV7-3
d_call: NA
j_call: TRBJ2-2
clone_size: NA
cdr3_aa: CASSLIGTANTGELFF
cdr3_nt: TGTGCCAGCAGCTTAATAGGGACGGCGAACACCGGGGAGCTGTTTTTT

v_call: TRBV15
d_call: NA
j_call: TRBJ1-5
clone_size: NA
cdr3_aa: CATSRDLAVGDQPQHF
cdr3_nt: TGTGCCACCAGCAGAGATTTGGCCGTGGGGGATCAGCCCCAGCATTTT

v_call: TRBV9
d_call: NA
j_call: TRBJ2-1
clone_size: NA
cdr3_aa: CASSGASRTGNEQFF
cdr3_nt: TGTGCCAGCAGCGGAGCTAGCAGGACGGGAAATGAGCAGTTCTTC

v_call: TRBV28
d_call: TRBD1
j_call: TRBJ2-1
clone_size: NA
cdr3_aa: CASSSTGTGENEQFF
cdr3_nt: TGTGCCAGCAGTTCAACCGGGACAGGGGAAAATGAGCAGTTCTTC

v_call: TRBV10-3
d_call: NA
j_call: TRBJ2-2
clone_size: NA
cdr3_aa: CAIGWGAEFGELFF
cdr3_nt: TGTGCCATCGGGTGGGGGGCTGAATTCGGGGAGCTGTTTTTT

v_call: TRBV5-1
d_call: TRBD2
j_call: TRBJ2-5
clone_size: NA
cdr3_aa: CASSLGTSGTPGGTQYF
cdr3_nt: TGCGCCAGCAGCCTAGGGACTAGCGGGACCCCGGGAGGGACCCAGTACTTC

v_call: TRBV6-5
d_call: NA
j_call: TRBJ2-3
clone_size: NA
cdr3_aa: CASSYSRRPDTQYF
cdr3_nt: TGTGCCAGCAGTTACTCCCGCCGGCCAGATACGCAGTATTTT

v_call: TRBV7-2
d_call: NA
j_call: TRBJ2-1
clone_size: NA
cdr3_aa: CASSLRGISSYNEQFF
cdr3_nt: TGTGCCAGCAGCTTAAGAGGGATAAGCTCCTACAATGAGCAGTTCTTC

v_call: TRBV4-1
d_call: TRBD1
j_call: TRBJ1-1
clone_size: NA
cdr3_aa: CASSQDQGTGWTEAFF
cdr3_nt: TGCGCCAGCAGCCAAGATCAGGGGACAGGGTGGACTGAAGCTTTCTTT

v_call: TRBV6-6
d_call: TRBD1
j_call: TRBJ2-1
clone_size: NA
cdr3_aa: CASSAQAGGTPNEQFF
cdr3_nt: TGTGCCAGCAGTGCCCAAGCAGGGGGTACACCGAATGAGCAGTTCTTC

v_call: TRBV18
d_call: NA
j_call: TRBJ2-3
clone_size: NA
cdr3_aa: CASSPGQLSTDTQYF
cdr3_nt: TGTGCCAGCTCGCCGGGGCAGCTTTCCACAGATACGCAGTATTTT

v_call: TRBV5-1
d_call: NA
j_call: TRBJ1-1
clone_size: NA
cdr3_aa: CASSLGNPNTEAFF
cdr3_nt: TGCGCCAGCAGCTTGGGGAACCCGAACACTGAAGCTTTCTTT

v_call: TRBV4-2
d_call: NA
j_call: TRBJ2-7
clone_size: NA
cdr3_aa: CASSRELTVDYEQYF
cdr3_nt: TGTGCCAGCAGCCGAGAACTGACAGTGGACTACGAGCAGTACTTC

v_call: TRBV19
d_call: TRBD1
j_call: TRBJ2-7
clone_size: NA
cdr3_aa: CASDPGQGPSKQYF
cdr3_nt: TGTGCCAGTGATCCGGGACAGGGGCCCTCCAAGCAGTACTTC

v_call: TRBV28
d_call: TRBD2
j_call: TRBJ2-1
clone_size: NA
cdr3_aa: CASSLSGSVYNEQFF
cdr3_nt: TGTGCCAGCAGCCTTAGCGGGAGTGTGTACAATGAGCAGTTCTTC

v_call: TRBV19
d_call: TRBD2
j_call: TRBJ2-7
clone_size: NA
cdr3_aa: CASSPRLAGGAAPYF
cdr3_nt: TGTGCCAGTAGTCCAAGACTAGCGGGAGGGGCCGCACCGTACTTC

v_call: TRBV19
d_call: NA
j_call: TRBJ2-7
clone_size: NA
cdr3_aa: CASSIVGLSYEQYF
cdr3_nt: TGTGCCAGTAGTATAGTCGGACTCTCCTACGAGCAGTACTTC

v_call: TRBV5-4
d_call: TRBD1
j_call: TRBJ2-7
clone_size: once
cdr3_aa: CASSLQGARYEQYF
cdr3_nt: TGTGCCAGCAGCCTTCAGGGGGCGCGCTACGAGCAGTACTTC

v_call: TRBV4-3
d_call: TRBD1
j_call: TRBJ2-1
clone_size: NA
cdr3_aa: CASSQGTGAYNEQFF
cdr3_nt: TGCGCCAGCAGCCAGGGGACAGGGGCCTACAATGAGCAGTTCTTC

v_call: TRBV28
d_call: NA
j_call: TRBJ1-3
clone_size: NA
cdr3_aa: CASSLRSNSGNTIYF
cdr3_nt: TGTGCCAGCAGTCTTAGATCCAACTCTGGAAACACCATATATTTT

v_call: TRBV7-9
d_call: NA
j_call: TRBJ1-3
clone_size: NA
cdr3_aa: CASSFPRTRSSGNTIYF
cdr3_nt: TGTGCCAGCAGCTTCCCTCGGACGCGAAGCTCTGGAAACACCATATATTTT

v_call: TRBV6-5
d_call: NA
j_call: TRBJ1-3
clone_size: NA
cdr3_aa: CASRRKNYSGNTIYF
cdr3_nt: TGTGCCAGCAGACGAAAAAATTACTCTGGAAACACCATATATTTT

v_call: TRBV4-2
d_call: NA
j_call: TRBJ2-1
clone_size: NA
cdr3_aa: CASSQAGVGTYNEQFF
cdr3_nt: TGTGCCAGCAGCCAAGCGGGGGTAGGAACATACAATGAGCAGTTCTTC

v_call: TRBV5-4
d_call: TRBD1
j_call: TRBJ2-7
clone_size: NA
cdr3_aa: CASSDRGTYEQYF
cdr3_nt: TGTGCCAGCAGCGACAGGGGCACCTACGAGCAGTACTTC

v_call: TRBV5-1
d_call: NA
j_call: TRBJ2-1
clone_size: NA
cdr3_aa: CASSGIGTYNEQFF
cdr3_nt: TGCGCCAGCAGTGGTATCGGTACCTACAATGAGCAGTTCTTC

v_call: TRBV7-3
d_call: TRBD1
j_call: TRBJ2-1
clone_size: once
cdr3_aa: CASSLRDRREQFF
cdr3_nt: TGTGCCAGCAGCTTGAGGGACAGGAGGGAGCAGTTCTTC

v_call: TRBV5-6
d_call: TRBD1
j_call: TRBJ1-4
clone_size: NA
cdr3_aa: CASSPGQGPLNEKLFF
cdr3_nt: TGTGCCAGCAGCCCGGGACAGGGCCCCTTAAATGAAAAACTGTTTTTT

v_call: TRBV7-3
d_call: NA
j_call: TRBJ1-4
clone_size: NA
cdr3_aa: CASSSDRGKLFF
cdr3_nt: TGTGCCAGCAGCTCCGATCGGGGAAAACTGTTTTTT